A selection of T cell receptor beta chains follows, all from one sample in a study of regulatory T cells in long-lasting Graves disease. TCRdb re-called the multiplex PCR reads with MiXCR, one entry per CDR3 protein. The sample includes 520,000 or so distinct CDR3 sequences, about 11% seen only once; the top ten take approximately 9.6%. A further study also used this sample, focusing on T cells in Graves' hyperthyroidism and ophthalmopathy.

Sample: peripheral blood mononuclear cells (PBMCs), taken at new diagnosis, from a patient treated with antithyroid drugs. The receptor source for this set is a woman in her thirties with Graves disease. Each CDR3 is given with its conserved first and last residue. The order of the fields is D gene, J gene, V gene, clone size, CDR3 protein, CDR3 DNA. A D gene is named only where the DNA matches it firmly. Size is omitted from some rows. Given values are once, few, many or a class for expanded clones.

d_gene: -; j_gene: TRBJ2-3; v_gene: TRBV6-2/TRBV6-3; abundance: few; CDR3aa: CASMRDRMKADTQYF; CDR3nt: TGTGCCAGCATGAGGGACCGAATGAAGGCAGATACGCAGTATTTT
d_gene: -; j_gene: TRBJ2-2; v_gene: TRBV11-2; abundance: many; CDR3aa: CASSYAGELFF; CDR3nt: TGTGCCAGCAGCTACGCCGGGGAGCTGTTTTTT
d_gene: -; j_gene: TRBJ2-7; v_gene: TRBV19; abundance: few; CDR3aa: CASSIRQHYEQYF; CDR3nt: TGTGCCAGTAGTATTAGACAGCACTACGAGCAGTACTTC
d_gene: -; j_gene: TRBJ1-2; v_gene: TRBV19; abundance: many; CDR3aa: CASSIQSQNYGYTF; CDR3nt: TGTGCCAGTAGTATTCAGTCCCAGAACTATGGCTACACCTTC
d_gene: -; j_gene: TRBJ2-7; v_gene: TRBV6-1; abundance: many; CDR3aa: CATREPGIYEQYF; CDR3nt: TGTGCCACAAGGGAGCCCGGGATCTACGAGCAGTACTTC
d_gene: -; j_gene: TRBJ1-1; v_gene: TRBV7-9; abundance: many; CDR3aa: CASSPKDYEAFF; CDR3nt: TGTGCCAGCAGCCCAAAGGACTATGAAGCTTTCTTT
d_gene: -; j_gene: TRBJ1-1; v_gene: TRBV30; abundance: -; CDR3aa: CAWSYGFDTEAFF; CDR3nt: TGTGCCTGGAGTTATGGTTTTGACACTGAAGCTTTCTTT
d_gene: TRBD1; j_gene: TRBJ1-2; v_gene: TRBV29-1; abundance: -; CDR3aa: CSAGTGFGYGYTF; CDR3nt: TGCAGCGCCGGGACAGGGTTCGGCTATGGCTACACCTTC
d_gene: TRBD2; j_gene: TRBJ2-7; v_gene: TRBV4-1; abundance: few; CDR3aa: CASSQASGISYEQYF; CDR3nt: TGCGCCAGCAGCCAAGCTAGCGGGATTTCCTACGAGCAGTACTTC
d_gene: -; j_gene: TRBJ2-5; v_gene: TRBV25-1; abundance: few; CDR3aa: CASSEVGGEETQYF; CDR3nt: TGTGCCAGCAGTGAGGTAGGCGGGGAAGAGACCCAGTACTTC
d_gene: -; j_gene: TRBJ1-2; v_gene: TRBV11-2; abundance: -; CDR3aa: CASSLLPDGYTF; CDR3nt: TGTGCCAGCAGTTTACTCCCGGATGGCTACACCTTC
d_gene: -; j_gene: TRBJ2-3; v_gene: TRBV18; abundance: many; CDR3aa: CASSTLVAGPDTQYF; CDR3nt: TGTGCCAGCTCCACCCTGGTAGCAGGCCCAGATACGCAGTATTTT
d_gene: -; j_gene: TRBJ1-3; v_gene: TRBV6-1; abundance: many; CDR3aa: CASRQEGLISGNTIYF; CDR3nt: TGTGCCAGCAGGCAGGAGGGACTAATCTCTGGAAACACCATATATTTT
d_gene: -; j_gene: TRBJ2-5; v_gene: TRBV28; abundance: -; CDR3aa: CASTPHAGGETQYF; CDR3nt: TGTGCCAGCACCCCCCACGCTGGGGGAGAGACCCAGTACTTC
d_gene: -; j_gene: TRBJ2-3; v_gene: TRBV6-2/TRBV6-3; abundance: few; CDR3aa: CASSRRGYRTDTQYF; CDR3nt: TGTGCCAGCTCACGTCGGGGATATCGTACAGATACGCAGTATTTT
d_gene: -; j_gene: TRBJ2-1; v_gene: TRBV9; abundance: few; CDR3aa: CASSVELRSVQFF; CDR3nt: TGTGCCAGCAGCGTAGAGTTACGGAGCGTGCAGTTCTTC
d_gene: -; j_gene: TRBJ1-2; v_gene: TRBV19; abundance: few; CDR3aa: CASSTPGTPEGYGYTF; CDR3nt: TGTGCCAGTAGTACCCCCGGGACACCGGAGGGCTATGGCTACACCTTC
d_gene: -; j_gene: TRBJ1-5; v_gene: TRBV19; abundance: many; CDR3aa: CASSYGSRGQPQHF; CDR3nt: TGTGCCAGTAGTTATGGGAGCCGGGGTCAGCCCCAGCATTTT
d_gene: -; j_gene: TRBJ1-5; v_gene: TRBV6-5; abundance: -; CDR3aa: CASSYSMSSGNQPQHF; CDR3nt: TGTGCCAGCAGTTACTCGATGTCTTCGGGAAATCAGCCCCAGCATTTT
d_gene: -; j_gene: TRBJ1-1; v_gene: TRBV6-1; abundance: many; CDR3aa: CASRRQRGNTEAFF; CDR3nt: TGTGCCAGCAGGAGGCAAAGGGGGAACACTGAAGCTTTCTTT
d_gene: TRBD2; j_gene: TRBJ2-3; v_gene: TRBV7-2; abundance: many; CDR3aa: CASSFRPTSGSTDTQYF; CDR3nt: TGTGCCAGCAGCTTCCGACCGACTAGCGGGAGCACAGATACGCAGTATTTT
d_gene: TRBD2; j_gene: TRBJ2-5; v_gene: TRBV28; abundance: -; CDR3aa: CASSLFISGSPSQETQYF; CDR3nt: TGTGCCAGCAGTTTATTCATTAGCGGGAGCCCCTCCCAAGAGACCCAGTACTTC
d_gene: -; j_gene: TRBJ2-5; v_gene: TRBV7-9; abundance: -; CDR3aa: CASSLAGFVETQYF; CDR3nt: TGTGCCAGCAGCTTAGCGGGATTTGTCGAGACCCAGTACTTC
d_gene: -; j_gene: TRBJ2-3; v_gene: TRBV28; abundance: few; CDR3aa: CASSSPLGGRTDTQYF; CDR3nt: TGTGCCAGCAGTTCCCCCTTAGGAGGCAGGACAGATACGCAGTATTTT
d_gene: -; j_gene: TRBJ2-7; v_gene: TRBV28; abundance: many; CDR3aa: CASSLFYEQYF; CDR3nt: TGTGCCAGCAGCTTATTCTACGAGCAGTACTTC
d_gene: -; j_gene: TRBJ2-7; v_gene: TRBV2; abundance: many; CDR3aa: CASSDQGPYEQYF; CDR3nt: TGTGCCAGCAGTGACCAGGGGCCCTACGAGCAGTACTTC
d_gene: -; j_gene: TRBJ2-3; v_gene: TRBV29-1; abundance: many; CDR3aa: CSVGKRSLTDTQYF; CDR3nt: TGCAGCGTTGGTAAAAGATCACTCACAGATACGCAGTATTTT
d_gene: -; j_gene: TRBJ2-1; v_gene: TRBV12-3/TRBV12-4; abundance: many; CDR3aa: CASSFGGPSSYNEQFF; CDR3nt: TGTGCCAGCAGTTTCGGGGGCCCCAGCTCCTACAATGAGCAGTTCTTC
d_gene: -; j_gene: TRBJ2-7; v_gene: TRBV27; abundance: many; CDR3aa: CASSFGGPSYEQYF; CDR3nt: TGTGCCAGCAGTTTTGGCGGTCCCTCCTACGAGCAGTACTTC